The 8 T cell receptor beta chains given below trace back to one sample, sequenced in a study of siplizumab effects on memory and regulatory T cells. The repertoire was sequenced with immunoSEQ multiplex PCR; TCRdb's copy has only in-frame clones and lacks some. The sample consists of about 110,000 clones, 90% to 95% of them appearing once. Sequenced material: CD4+ T cells sorted from blood. The receptors come from a human donor in good health.

The CDR3 bases are TGTGCCAGCAGTTCCTCGACCCCCTATGGCTACACCTTC. It yields the protein CASSSSTPYGYTF. The chain has TRBV6-5 and TRBJ1-2; D remains ambiguous. The CDR3 is 13 amino acids. CDR1 is MNHEY and CDR2 is SVGAGI in the germline V gene. Deletions cut 4 bases from V and 4 bases from J, with 10 bases between.

V gene TRBV27 combines with J gene TRBJ1-2, with D possibly matching TRBD1 (6 bases). The ends were cut back, 8 bases at V and 1 base at J, with 14 bases in the middle. Per germline, CDR1 MNHEY and CDR2 SMNVEV (reference sequence). CDR3 length: 14 amino acids. The CDR3 loop is CASSGTNLNYGYTF. The CDR3 DNA is TGTGCCAGCTCCGGGACAAACCTTAACTATGGCTACACCTTC.

V and J are TRBV6-1 and TRBJ2-1; D uncertain. The germline V gene encodes CDR1 MNHNS and CDR2 SASEGT. This CDR3 contains 12 residues. Trimming stripped 11 bases from V and 0 bases from J, with 8 bases between. The CDR3 region has the DNA TGTGCCGGCTCCAGCTCCTACAATGAGCAGTTCTTC. It is translated as CAGSSSYNEQFF.

In its sample, this clone was seen a few times. The V gene is TRBV6-5, the J gene TRBJ2-7; no firm D call. Trimming pared 5 bases from V and 9 bases from J, leaving 20 bases between. Germline values: CDR1 MNHEY, CDR2 SVGAGI. The CDR3 is 14 residues long. This CDR3 reads CASSDRWTSSWQYF. CDR3 bases: TGTGCCAGCAGTGACCGCTGGACCTCCTCCTGGCAGTACTTC.

The J gene is TRBJ2-1, the V gene TRBV10-3, with 8 nucleotides matching TRBD2. Trimming cost V 0 bases and J 0 bases; bases outside gene matches: 16. CDR1 ENHRY and CDR2 SYGVKD come from the germline V gene. This CDR3 is 21 amino acids long. CDR3 sequence reads: CAISESGVGAGVSRSYNEQFF. The CDR3 DNA sequence: TGTGCCATCAGTGAGTCTGGGGTCGGAGCGGGAGTATCTCGCTCCTACAATGAGCAGTTCTTC.

The rearrangement links TRBV27 to TRBJ2-5, with TRBD2 as a possible D gene (6 bases). V was clipped by 3 bases and J by 5 bases, with 13 bases between them. Per the germline V gene, CDR1 is MNHEY and CDR2 is SMNVEV (reference sequence). This CDR3 has 14 amino acids. As DNA, the CDR3 is TGTGCCAGCAGTTTTTGGTTGCTAGCGGAGACCCAGTACTTC. Translating it yields CASSFWLLAETQYF.

The V call is TRBV6-1, the J call TRBJ2-1; D gene ambiguous. The CDR3 totals 13 residues. Germline CDR1 and CDR2: MNHNS and SASEGT. Trimming removed 0 bases at V and 12 bases at J, with 12 bases between. The CDR3 region is CASSEAFNVGQFF. The CDR3 bases are TGTGCCAGCAGTGAAGCGTTCAATGTTGGGCAGTTCTTC.

This clone was observed once. The chain links TRBV30 to TRBJ1-2; tentatively, D is TRBD1 (6 bases). The germline V and J ends were trimmed by 2 bases and 0 bases, with 10 bases remaining between them. Germline V gene sequence: CDR1 GTSNPN, CDR2 SVGIG (reference sequence). This CDR3 is 14 amino acids long. The CDR3, as DNA: TGTGCCTGGAGTCGGACAGCAACTAACTATGGCTACACCTTC. It codes for CAWSRTATNYGYTF.